The 15 T cell receptor beta chains listed next were all sequenced from one sample in a study of PD-1 blockade in classical Hodgkin lymphoma. Time point here: cycle 4 day 1 (C4D1), after about 6 weeks of nivolumab. Every one of the patients relapsed after autologous stem cell transplantation (brentuximab vedotin exposure was variable). Repertoires were generated with immunoSEQ multiplex PCR, while TCRdb's copy carries only in-frame clones and drops some. The sample holds under 40,000 clones, 77% seen once. The source was peripheral blood mononuclear cells (PBMCs), collected before the fourth cycle of nivolumab. These receptors were taken from a human donor with classical Hodgkin lymphoma.

This clone turned up a few times. J is TRBJ1-3 and V is TRBV11-1, with D perhaps TRBD1 (6 bases). In germline, CDR1 is SGHAT, CDR2 FQDESV (reference sequence). This CDR3 is built from 14 residues. Between the trimmed V and J ends, which lost 3 bases and 4 bases, there was a span of 10 bases. The CDR3 coding sequence is TGTGCCAGCAGCTTTGGGACAATCGGAAACACCATATATTTT. It specifies CASSFGTIGNTIYF.

CDR3 protein: CASSSGQMGYGYTF. DNA for the CDR3: TGTGCCAGCAGCTCGGGACAAATGGGGTATGGCTACACCTTC. V gene TRBV5-6 combines with J gene TRBJ1-2; TRBD1 might be the D (6 bases). Trimming pared 3 bases from V and 5 bases from J, leaving 14 bases between. The CDR3 runs to 14 residues. The germline V gene encodes CDR1 SGHDT and CDR2 YYEEEE.

This clone was found a few times. The V gene is TRBV5-4, the J gene TRBJ1-1; the D gene is possibly TRBD1 (5 bases). Per the germline V gene, CDR1 is SGHNT and CDR2 is YYREEE (reference sequence). The length of the CDR3 is 13 residues. The V gene lost 4 bases and the J gene lost 1 base, with 8 bases spanning the gap. This CDR3 reads CASSLDRNTEAFF. Written as DNA, the CDR3 is TGTGCCAGCAGCCTTGACAGGAACACTGAAGCTTTCTTT.

The V gene is TRBV7-2, the J gene TRBJ2-3; 12 positions match TRBD2. The germline V gene has CDR1 SGHTA and CDR2 FQGNSA. The CDR3 sequence is 15 residues long. V lost 4 bases to trimming and J lost 7 bases; unmatched junction nucleotides: 6. This CDR3 is CASSSGTSGWYTQYF. CDR3 DNA: TGTGCCAGCAGCTCCGGGACTAGCGGGTGGTATACGCAGTATTTT.

The chain employs TRBV7-2 and TRBJ2-5; D is unresolved. The V end was cut by 5 bases, the J end by 0 bases, with 4 bases between. This CDR3 is built from 12 residues. Germline CDR1 SGHTA, CDR2 FQGNSA. CDR3 residues: CASSRYQETQYF. CDR3 bases: TGTGCCAGCAGCCGGTACCAAGAGACCCAGTACTTC.

The J gene is TRBJ2-3, the V gene TRBV10-3; D may correspond to TRBD1 or TRBD2 (5 bases each). The V end was cut by 3 bases, the J end by 5 bases, with 12 bases between. The CDR3 consists of 14 residues. Germline assignment: CDR1 ENHRY and CDR2 SYGVKD. The CDR3 nucleotides are TGTGCCATCAGTGACCCGGGACCGGGAGATACGCAGTATTTT. It codes for CAISDPGPGDTQYF.

This clone was found a few times. The V and J genes are TRBV29-1 and TRBJ2-7; no clear D gene. Trimming removed 2 bases from V and 0 bases from J, with 14 bases in between. Germline lookup yields CDR1 SQVTM and CDR2 ANQGSEA. The CDR3 contains 15 residues. The CDR3 nucleotides are TGCAGCGTTGAATTAGCAGGTTTCAACTCCTACGAGCAGTACTTC. Encoded protein: CSVELAGFNSYEQYF.

The chain couples TRBV6-5 to TRBJ1-2, with a possible D match to TRBD1 (6 bases). CDR3 size: 12 residues. The V gene's germline CDR1 is MNHEY and CDR2 SVGAGI. V was trimmed by 8 bases and J by 1 base, leaving 8 bases between them. CDR3 sequence: CASRQDNYGYTF. For the CDR3, the DNA is TGTGCCAGCCGACAGGATAACTATGGCTACACCTTC.

The rearrangement links TRBV5-1 to TRBJ1-4; D might be TRBD1 (5 bases). Trimming removed 0 bases from V and 8 bases from J, with 14 bases in between. The germline CDR1 and CDR2 sequences are SGHRS and YFSETQ. This CDR3 is built from 15 residues. CDR3 sequence (DNA): TGCGCCAGCAGCTTGGAGGGGCAGGGAGGCGAAAAACTGTTTTTT. Amino acid sequence: CASSLEGQGGEKLFF.

V usage is TRBV6-1 and J usage is TRBJ1-2; TRBD1 aligns across 7 bases. Germline-derived CDR1 and CDR2 are MNHNS and SASEGT. CDR3 length: 18 residues. The ends lost 2 bases at V and 0 bases at J; junction bases unmatched: 12. The CDR3 sequence is CASSELLTGFSANYGYTF. The CDR3 coding sequence is TGTGCCAGCAGTGAACTGTTGACAGGGTTCTCTGCTAACTATGGCTACACCTTC.

Details on this clone: The same CDR3 also results from other DNA sequences found in this sample. The chain's CDR3 is CSVDTKTGGHGYTF. For the CDR3, the DNA is TGCAGCGTCGATACGAAGACAGGGGGACATGGCTACACCTTC. The V gene is TRBV29-1, the J gene TRBJ1-2, with 9 bases lining up with TRBD1. Germline lookup yields CDR1 SQVTM and CDR2 ANQGSEA. J gave up 6 bases and V 6 bases, and 11 bases lay outside the gene matches. This CDR3 comprises 14 residues.

CDR3 sequence reads: CASSYKSGIVYGYTF. DNA for the CDR3: TGTGCCAGCAGTTACAAGTCTGGCATTGTCTATGGCTACACCTTC. The gene calls are TRBV6-5 and TRBJ1-2; no definite D call. With 2 bases removed from V and 4 bases from J, the gap between germline ends came to 14 bases. The length of the CDR3 is 15 residues. CDR1 is MNHEY and CDR2 is SVGAGI in the germline V gene.

The genes are TRBV19 and TRBJ2-3; 11 bases line up with TRBD1. Looked up from germline, CDR1 is LNHDA and CDR2 is SQIVND (reference sequence). There are 15 residues in the CDR3. Unmatched junction bases numbered 2, after V lost 3 bases and J lost 3 bases. This CDR3 reads CASSMGTGGTDTQYF. DNA of the CDR3: TGTGCCAGTAGTATGGGGACAGGGGGGACAGATACGCAGTATTTT. Together with reference TRBV19 and TRBJ2-3, the CDR3 gives the full variable domain: DGGITQSPKYLFRKEGQNVTLSCEQNLNHDAMYWYRQDPGQGLRLIYYSQIVNDFQKGDIAEGYSVSREKKESFPLTVTSAQKNPTAFYLCASSMGTGGTDTQYFGPGTRLTVL.

The chain uses TRBV5-6 and TRBJ2-7; D unresolved. Germline loops: CDR1 SGHDT, CDR2 YYEEEE. The germline V and J ends were trimmed by 0 bases and 0 bases, with 13 bases remaining between them. The CDR3 loop spans 16 amino acids. This CDR3 reads CASSLEVSYRSYEQYF. DNA for the CDR3: TGTGCCAGCAGCTTGGAGGTCAGCTACCGCTCCTACGAGCAGTACTTC.

By proportion, this clone is medium-sized. The J gene is TRBJ2-1, the V gene TRBV27, with D perhaps assigned TRBD1 or TRBD2 (7 bases each). Per germline, CDR1 MNHEY and CDR2 SMNVEV (reference sequence). The V end was cut by 5 bases, the J end by 5 bases, with 16 bases between. The CDR3 is 15 residues long. The CDR3 coding sequence is TGTGCCAGCAGTACCTCAGGGGGGGTCCACAATGAGCAGTTCTTC. Protein: CASSTSGGVHNEQFF.